Listed here are 4 T cell receptor beta chains from one sample, sequenced in a study of blood T cell repertoires in COVID-19. Measured with immunoSEQ multiplex PCR; TCRdb has only the in-frame clones, and not every one. The data contain roughly 250,000 clones, around 89% of them singletons. Specimen: peripheral blood. The receptors stem from a woman in her 40s with acute or convalescent COVID-19.

The genes are TRBV2 and TRBJ2-1; TRBD1 might be the D (6 bases). The CDR3 spans 17 residues. V gave up 0 bases and J gave up 10 bases, with 22 bases separating them. In germline, CDR1 is SNHLY, CDR2 FYNNEI. The CDR3 region is CASSEALYRAQSPEQFF. DNA of the CDR3: TGTGCCAGCAGTGAAGCGCTGTACAGGGCGCAATCCCCCGAGCAGTTCTTC.

V usage is TRBV3-1 (or the pseudogene TRBV3-2) and J usage is TRBJ2-5, with TRBD1 identical over 8 bases. Per the germline V gene, CDR1 is LGHDT and CDR2 is YNNKEL (reference sequence). Trimming cost V 5 bases and J 5 bases; bases outside gene matches: 10. This CDR3 comprises 15 residues. CDR3 bases: TGTGCCAGCAGCAGCGGACAGGGAGCCGGGGAGACCCAGTACTTC. Translation: CASSSGQGAGETQYF.

The rearrangement links TRBV27 to TRBJ2-2; the match to TRBD1 covers 9 bases. The V gene's germline CDR1 is MNHEY and CDR2 SMNVEV (reference sequence). The ends lost 6 bases at V and 2 bases at J; junction bases unmatched: 10. The length of the CDR3 is 17 residues. The chain's CDR3 is CASRVYWTGANTGELFF. As DNA, the CDR3 is TGTGCCAGCAGAGTTTACTGGACAGGGGCAAACACCGGGGAGCTGTTTTTT.

The chain has TRBV9 and TRBJ2-1; the match to TRBD2 covers 14 bases. Germline V gene sequence: CDR1 SGDLS, CDR2 YYNGEE. V dropped 5 bases and J dropped 2; count of bases not matched to a gene: 3. CDR3 size: 16 residues. The CDR3 sequence: CASSTGLAGAYNEQFF. The CDR3 region has the DNA TGTGCCAGCAGTACGGGACTAGCGGGAGCCTACAATGAGCAGTTCTTC.